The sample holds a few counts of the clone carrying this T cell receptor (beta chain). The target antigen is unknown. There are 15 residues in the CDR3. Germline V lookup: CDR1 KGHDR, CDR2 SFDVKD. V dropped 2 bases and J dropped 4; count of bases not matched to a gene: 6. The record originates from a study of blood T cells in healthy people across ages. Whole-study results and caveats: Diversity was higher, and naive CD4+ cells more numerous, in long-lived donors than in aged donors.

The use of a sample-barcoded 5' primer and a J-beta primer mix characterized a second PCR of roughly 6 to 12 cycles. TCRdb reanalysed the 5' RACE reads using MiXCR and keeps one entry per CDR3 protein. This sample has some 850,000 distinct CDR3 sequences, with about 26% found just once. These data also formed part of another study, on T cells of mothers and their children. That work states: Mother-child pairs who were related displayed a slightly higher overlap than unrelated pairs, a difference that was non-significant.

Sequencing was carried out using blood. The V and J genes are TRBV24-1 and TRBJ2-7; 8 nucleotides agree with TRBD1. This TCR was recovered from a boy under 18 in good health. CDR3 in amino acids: CATSDSGQGPYEQYF. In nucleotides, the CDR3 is TGTGCCACCAGTGATTCCGGACAGGGACCGTACGAGCAGTACTTC.